The 31 T cell receptor beta chains reported below all come from one sample, sequenced in a study of identical twins. TCRdb re-called the 5' RACE reads through MiXCR, storing one row per CDR3 protein. The sample carries under 900,000 distinct CDR3 sequences, 9% to 15% recorded once. These data also formed part of another study, on yellow fever vaccine responses in identical twins.

Sequencing used PBMCs. The receptors here all came from a woman between 18 and 29 years old in good health.

The rearrangement joins TRBV10-3 to TRBJ2-1, with D uncertain. Germline V CDR1 and CDR2: ENHRY, SYGVKD. This CDR3 is built from 15 residues. V dropped 6 bases and J dropped 0 bases, with 12 bases sitting between them. CDR3 sequence: CAIRNRNSSYNEQFF. CDR3 nucleotide sequence: TGTGCCATCAGAAACCGAAATAGCTCCTACAATGAGCAGTTCTTC.

This clonotype has ten or more counts. In nucleotides, the CDR3 is TGTGCCAGCAGCCCGACCCCTAACACCGGGGAGCTGTTTTTT. Amino acids: CASSPTPNTGELFF. The chain carries TRBV5-6 and TRBJ2-2; no definite D call. The V end was cut by 4 bases, the J end by 2 bases, with 9 bases between. The CDR3 sequence is 14 residues long. Germline CDR1 reads SGHDT; CDR2 reads YYEEEE. The variable domain in full, with the rest retrieved from reference TRBV5-6 and TRBJ2-2, is DAGVTQSPTHLIKTRGQQVTLRCSPKSGHDTVSWYQQALGQGPQFIFQYYEEEERQRGNFPDRFSGHQFPNYSSELNVNALLLGDSALYLCASSPTPNTGELFFGEGSRLTVL.

This clonotype was observed a few times. This chain connects TRBV7-2 to TRBJ2-3; the D is unclear. Germline V lookup: CDR1 SGHTA, CDR2 FQGNSA. V lost 2 bases to trimming and J lost 2 bases, with 11 bases between them. This CDR3 region has 15 residues. The CDR3 loop reads CASSLLVVVTDTQYF. DNA for the CDR3: TGTGCCAGCAGCTTATTGGTGGTGGTCACAGATACGCAGTATTTT.

Only a few counts were recorded for this clonotype. This rearrangement joins TRBV12-3 or TRBV12-4 to TRBJ2-5; possibly TRBD2 for D (6 bases). The CDR3 totals 13 residues. V lost 4 bases and J 9 bases, leaving 15 bases between the germline ends. CDR3 sequence (DNA): TGTGCCAGCAGTTCTGACGCGGGAATCGCCCAGTACTTC. Protein sequence: CASSSDAGIAQYF.

V is TRBV28 and J is TRBJ1-5; the match to TRBD1 covers 8 bases. The CDR3 extends over 15 amino acids. Germline V gene lookup returns CDR1 MDHEN and CDR2 SYDVKM. V shed 6 bases and J 2 bases; nucleotides not matched to a gene: 6. As DNA, the CDR3 is TGTGCCAGCAGCCGGGACAGGAGGGGCAATCAGCCCCAGCATTTT. It codes for CASSRDRRGNQPQHF.

This clonotype was counted ten times or more. The chain joins TRBV4-1 to TRBJ1-1; possibly TRBD1 for D (6 bases). The CDR3 has 15 amino acids. V gave up 3 bases and J gave up 0 bases, with 11 bases separating them. The germline V gene has CDR1 MGHRA and CDR2 YSYEKL. This CDR3 is CASSHDPGVNTEAFF. CDR3 in DNA: TGCGCCAGCAGCCATGACCCAGGGGTGAACACTGAAGCTTTCTTT.

This clonotype was seen more than once but under ten times. V usage is TRBV5-1 and J usage is TRBJ2-2; D is unclear. The CDR3 is 18 residues long. V was clipped by 4 bases and J by 0 bases, with 19 bases between them. Germline V gene lookup returns CDR1 SGHRS and CDR2 YFSETQ. Here the CDR3 DNA reads TGCGCCAGCAGCAAGGTTGGGTCGGGTCTGGCGAACACCGGGGAGCTGTTTTTT. Translation: CASSKVGSGLANTGELFF.

V usage is TRBV21-1 and J usage is TRBJ2-5; TRBD2 reflects the table's D call only, with no check against the DNA. TRBV21-1 is shown as a pseudogene. The length of the CDR3 is 18 residues. The CDR3, as DNA: TGTGCCAGCAGCAAAGCTAGCGGGAGGAGGCGGCCGCAAGAGACCCAGTACTTC. This sequence encodes CASSKASGRRRPQETQYF.

This clonotype appeared many times. This chain joins TRBV11-2 and TRBJ2-1; possibly TRBD2 for D (6 bases). Trimming left V 1 base short and J 4 bases short, with 11 bases between. The CDR3 loop spans 15 amino acids. Germline CDR1 SGHAT, CDR2 FQNNGV. The CDR3 DNA sequence: TGTGCCAGCAGCTTAGGTGGAGGGAAATACAATGAGCAGTTCTTC. This gives the protein CASSLGGGKYNEQFF.

Note on this clonotype: The junction and the germline gene differ at one end; a read error may be behind it. The rearrangement joins TRBV19 to TRBJ2-2, with D perhaps matching TRBD1 or TRBD2 (5 bases each). The length of the CDR3 is 15 residues. Germline-derived CDR1 and CDR2 are LNHDA and SQIVND (reference sequence). This CDR3 is CASSIRGTNTGDLFF. In DNA, the CDR3 is TGTGCCAGTAGTATACGTGGGACGAACACCGGGGATCTGTTTTTT.

A few counts support this clonotype. The V gene is TRBV20-1, the J gene TRBJ1-4; D is unclear. The V end was cut by 6 bases, the J end by 7 bases, with 15 bases between. This CDR3 is 13 amino acids long. The germline gives CDR1 DFQATT, CDR2 SNEGSKA (reference sequence). Here the CDR3 DNA reads TGCAGTGCCCGATCTACCGGAAGTGAAAAACTGTTTTTT. Amino acid sequence: CSARSTGSEKLFF.

This clonotype has ten or more counts. The chain links TRBV4-2 to TRBJ1-5, with unresolved D. The V end lost 8 bases, the J end lost 6 bases, and 14 bases lay between the germline ends. The germline gives CDR1 LGHNA, CDR2 YNFKEQ. This CDR3 has 13 amino acids. The CDR3 sequence is CASGEREGQPQHF. CDR3 in DNA: TGTGCCAGCGGGGAGAGGGAGGGTCAGCCCCAGCATTTT.

This clonotype was seen more than once but under ten times. V usage is TRBV5-1 and J usage is TRBJ2-3; D may match TRBD1 or TRBD2 (5 bases each). This CDR3 is built from 15 residues. Germline V lookup: CDR1 SGHRS, CDR2 YFSETQ. Deletions cut 1 base from V and 4 bases from J, with 13 bases between. The CDR3 DNA is TGCGCCAGCAGCTTGTTAGCAGGGAGCGCAGATACGCAGTATTTT. This sequence encodes CASSLLAGSADTQYF.

This rearrangement joins TRBV19 to TRBJ1-6; D is unresolved. This CDR3 has 13 amino acids. Looked up from germline, CDR1 is LNHDA and CDR2 is SQIVND (reference sequence). V lost 3 bases to trimming and J lost 8 bases, with 8 bases between them. The CDR3 protein is CASSIAVDSPLHF. The CDR3 nucleotides read TGTGCCAGTAGTATCGCCGTGGATTCACCCCTCCACTTT.

The genes are TRBV7-3 and TRBJ2-5, with TRBD2 matching 12 bases. The J segment lost 5 bases and the V segment lost 5 bases, leaving 6 bases of the junction unmatched. This CDR3 spans 15 amino acids. CDR1 and CDR2 (germline): SGHTA, FQGTGA. CDR3 loop: CASSPTSGSLETQYF. The CDR3 nucleotides read TGTGCCAGCAGCCCGACTAGCGGGAGTCTCGAGACCCAGTACTTC.

This clonotype has only a few counts. The chain employs TRBV29-1 and TRBJ1-2, with D maybe TRBD1 (5 bases). Trimming shortened V by 2 bases and J by 2 bases, and 6 bases separated the two germline ends. The CDR3 runs to 12 residues. Germline V CDR1 and CDR2: SQVTM, ANQGSEA. The CDR3 loop reads CSVEQGNYGYTF. As DNA, the CDR3 is TGCAGCGTTGAACAGGGAAACTATGGCTACACCTTC.

This clonotype has at least ten counts. The chain carries TRBV5-1 and TRBJ2-7; 11 nucleotides match TRBD2. The germline CDR1 and CDR2 sequences are SGHRS and YFSETQ. With V trimmed by 0 bases and J by 0 bases, 14 bases remained unmatched. The CDR3 has 20 residues. The CDR3 sequence: CASSLVEDGTSGGSSYEQYV. For the CDR3, the DNA is TGCGCCAGCAGCTTGGTAGAGGACGGTACTAGCGGGGGAAGCTCCTACGAGCAGTACGTC.

The V and J genes are TRBV5-1 and TRBJ2-4, with a possible D match to TRBD1 (5 bases). V lost 0 bases, J lost 4 bases, and 14 bases lay in between. The CDR3 sequence is 16 residues long. Germline CDR1 and CDR2: SGHRS and YFSETQ. CDR3 sequence reads: CASSLGQGFSKNIQYF. CDR3 in DNA: TGCGCCAGCAGCTTGGGGCAGGGCTTTTCGAAAAACATTCAGTACTTC.

This clonotype has only a few counts. The CDR3 DNA sequence: TGTGCCAGCAGCTCGGGACAGGTTGGAAACACCATATATTTT. It translates to CASSSGQVGNTIYF. V usage is TRBV6-1 and J usage is TRBJ1-3; 8 bases agree with TRBD1. V shed 6 bases and J 3 bases; nucleotides not matched to a gene: 4. CDR3 size: 14 residues. In germline, CDR1 is MNHNS, CDR2 SASEGT.

The chain employs TRBV4-1 and TRBJ2-1; perhaps D is TRBD1 or TRBD2 (5 bases each). CDR3 size: 15 residues. The germline V and J ends were trimmed by 3 bases and 8 bases, with 17 bases remaining between them. CDR1 and CDR2 from the germline V gene are MGHRA and YSYEKL. The CDR3 reads CASSHLPGPLDEQFF. CDR3 nucleotides: TGCGCCAGCAGCCATTTACCGGGACCCCTCGATGAGCAGTTCTTC.

V and J are TRBV7-9 and TRBJ2-7; D possibly corresponds to TRBD1 (6 bases). CDR3 length equals 16 residues. V was pared by 5 bases and J by 0 bases, with 17 bases between. Germline V gene lookup returns CDR1 SEHNR and CDR2 FQNEAQ (reference sequence). Here the CDR3 reads CASSPPGRTDSYEQYF. CDR3 DNA: TGTGCCAGCAGCCCGCCGGGACGGACAGACTCCTACGAGCAGTACTTC.

In nucleotides, the CDR3 is TGTGCCAGCAGCTTGCTGGACAGGGCTGAAAAACTGTTTTTT. It specifies CASSLLDRAEKLFF. The chain employs TRBV5-6 and TRBJ1-4; 8 nucleotides align to TRBD1. V lost 1 base, J lost 7 bases, and 3 bases stayed unmatched. This CDR3 region has 14 residues. Germline CDR1 is SGHDT and CDR2 is YYEEEE.

This clonotype was seen only a few times. The chain joins TRBV28 to TRBJ1-5; weak D call: TRBD1 (5 bases). The CDR3 covers 15 residues. Germline V gives CDR1 MDHEN, CDR2 SYDVKM. V lost 4 bases to trimming and J lost 6 bases, with 16 bases between them. CDR3 residues: CASSSGGFRIQPQHF. CDR3 nucleotides: TGTGCCAGCAGTTCTGGGGGTTTTCGAATTCAGCCCCAGCATTTT.

This chain connects TRBV5-1 to TRBJ2-7, with D possibly matching TRBD1 (5 bases). Germline CDR1 reads SGHRS; CDR2 reads YFSETQ. This CDR3 has 14 residues. Trimming shortened V by 5 bases and J by 0 bases, and 12 bases separated the two germline ends. The CDR3 reads CASSFETGSYEQYV. CDR3 nucleotides: TGCGCCAGCAGTTTTGAAACAGGCTCCTACGAGCAGTACGTC.

This chain connects TRBV4-1 to TRBJ2-7, with D perhaps matching TRBD1 (6 bases). Trimming removed 4 bases at V and 2 bases at J, with 12 bases between. CDR1 MGHRA and CDR2 YSYEKL come from the germline V gene. The CDR3 sequence is 14 residues long. CDR3: CASSPSDSTYEQYF. CDR3 bases: TGCGCCAGCAGCCCCTCGGACAGTACCTACGAGCAGTACTTC.

This clonotype showed up many times. The V call is TRBV21-1, the J call TRBJ1-5; the D call TRBD1 from the table was never checked on the DNA. TRBV21-1 is labeled a pseudogene. The CDR3 loop spans 19 amino acids. The CDR3 coding sequence is TGTGCCAGCTACCACGCCGGGACAGGCATACTTTATAGCAATCAGCCCCAGCATTTT. As protein: CASYHAGTGILYSNQPQHF.

This chain uses TRBV4-1 with TRBJ2-4; D perhaps matches TRBD2 (5 bases). V was pared by 4 bases and J by 8 bases, with 15 bases between. Germline V CDR1 and CDR2: MGHRA, YSYEKL. CDR3 length equals 14 residues. The CDR3 DNA reads TGCGCCAGCAGCCTTCGGACTGGAGCGGACATTCAGTACTTC. The encoded protein is CASSLRTGADIQYF.

This chain connects TRBV7-7 to TRBJ2-3; tentatively, D is TRBD2 (6 bases). V shed 1 base and J shed 3 bases, with 14 bases lying between them. The CDR3 loop spans 16 amino acids. Germline loops: CDR1 SSHAT, CDR2 FNYEAQ (reference sequence). In DNA form, the CDR3 reads TGTGCCAGCAGCTTAGGTACGGGGGTATCGACAGATACGCAGTATTTT. This codes for CASSLGTGVSTDTQYF.

The gene calls are TRBV10-3 and TRBJ2-2; TRBD2 matches at 10 bases. This CDR3 spans 16 amino acids. Germline CDR1 is ENHRY and CDR2 is SYGVKD. V lost 6 bases, J lost 2 bases, and 6 bases stayed unmatched. The CDR3 sequence: CAIRVGLALNTGELFF. The CDR3 DNA reads TGTGCCATCAGAGTGGGACTAGCGCTTAACACCGGGGAGCTGTTTTTT.

This clonotype was counted between two and nine times. The CDR3 loop is CASREGRTYEQYF. The DNA for the CDR3 is TGTGCCAGCAGGGAGGGACGGACCTACGAGCAGTACTTC. The genes are TRBV6-2 or TRBV6-3 and TRBJ2-7; a weak D match, TRBD2 (6 bases). Germline V CDR1 and CDR2: MNHEY, SVGEGT. Trimming took off 6 bases at V and 2 bases at J, with 11 bases between the two ends. The CDR3 has 13 residues.

This chain connects TRBV5-6 to TRBJ2-7; 9 nucleotides line up with TRBD1. This CDR3 region has 15 residues. CDR1 SGHDT and CDR2 YYEEEE come from the germline V gene. Trimming took 4 bases from V and 3 from J; bases not matched to a gene: 8. This CDR3 reads CASSNAEGQGYEQYF. The DNA of the CDR3 is TGTGCCAGCAGCAATGCGGAGGGACAGGGCTACGAGCAGTACTTC.